A single sample is the source of the 5 T cell receptor beta chains below, sequenced in a study of T-cell memory formation after mild COVID-19. Using its own MiXCR run on the 5' RACE reads, TCRdb lists one record per CDR3 protein. The sample records fewer than 70,000 distinct CDR3 sequences, over 7.5% being singletons. Material: PBMCs or a T cell subset sorted from them (not recorded which). All receptors come from a young man who had mild COVID-19 (a few samples of this study predate the infection). Cell type and time point are not known.

This clonotype occurred many times. The chain employs TRBV7-9 and TRBJ2-7; either TRBD1 or TRBD2 may supply D (5 bases each). The CDR3 sequence is 14 residues long. V was trimmed by 5 bases and J by 2 bases, leaving 13 bases between them. Germline V CDR1 and CDR2: SEHNR, FQNEAQ (reference sequence). The CDR3 loop reads CASSPTGPTYEQYF. As DNA, the CDR3 is TGTGCCAGCAGCCCCACGGGGCCTACCTACGAGCAGTACTTC.

The chain combines TRBV28 with TRBJ1-2; unclear D gene. Germline V gene lookup returns CDR1 MDHEN and CDR2 SYDVKM. This CDR3 has 14 residues. Trimming stripped 9 bases from V and 4 bases from J, with 18 bases between. This CDR3 is CASEPQAIPYGYTF. Written as DNA, the CDR3 is TGTGCCAGTGAGCCCCAGGCCATTCCCTATGGCTACACCTTC.

This clonotype was counted only a few times. The V gene is TRBV7-2, the J gene TRBJ2-7, with D possibly TRBD2 on 5 matching bases. Per germline, CDR1 SGHTA and CDR2 FQGNSA. Trimming left V 5 bases short and J 5 bases short, with 13 bases between. This CDR3 is 13 amino acids long. The CDR3, as DNA: TGTGCCAGCAGCCCGGGGATTCACCACGAGCAGTACTTC. Protein product: CASSPGIHHEQYF. Drawing the rest from reference TRBV7-2 and TRBJ2-7, the complete variable domain is GAGVSQSPSNKVTEKGKDVELRCDPISGHTALYWYRQSLGQGLEFLIYFQGNSAPDKSGLPSDRFSAERTGGSVSTLTIQRTQQEDSAVYLCASSPGIHHEQYFGPGTRLTVT.

Only one count was recorded for this clonotype. The V call is TRBV7-2, the J call TRBJ1-6; 11 bases align to TRBD1. This CDR3 contains 15 residues. V trimming: 1 base; J trimming: 13 bases; junction bases outside the gene matches: 6. In germline, CDR1 is SGHTA, CDR2 FQGNSA. CDR3 loop: CASSLVGTGGIPLHF. The CDR3 nucleotides are TGTGCCAGCAGCTTAGTGGGGACAGGGGGAATCCCCCTCCACTTT.

This clonotype was counted once. The gene calls are TRBV20-1 and TRBJ1-6, with a possible D match to TRBD1 (5 bases). CDR3 length: 15 residues. Deletions cut 2 bases from V and 7 bases from J, with 15 bases between. Germline V gene lookup returns CDR1 DFQATT and CDR2 SNEGSKA (reference sequence). The CDR3: CSARPATGPNSPLHF. The CDR3 bases are TGCAGTGCTAGACCAGCCACAGGCCCCAATTCACCCCTCCACTTT.